This T cell receptor (beta chain) emerged from a study of T cell repertoires in cytomegalovirus infection. The V gene lost 4 bases and the J gene lost 0 bases, with 13 bases spanning the gap. Per germline, CDR1 PRHDT and CDR2 FYEKMQ (reference sequence). The length of the CDR3 is 15 residues. There are a few counts of this clonotype. Its specificity is unknown. Each CDR3 protein gets one entry after TCRdb re-called the reads with MiXCR. The sample gives fewer than 950,000 distinct CDR3 sequences, 30% to 35% of which show up once; 9.5% to 15% is in the top ten. This sequence was found in a human donor in good health (CMV status not recorded). Some clones in this sample may be carry-over from other donors' samples. The sequencing used cultured CD8+ T cells from PBMCs, collected from culture after CMV antigen stimulation. The gene calls are TRBV13 and TRBJ2-7, with D perhaps TRBD2 (5 bases). The DNA for the CDR3 is TGTGCCAGCAGCTCGGCCGGACTTCACTCCTACGAGCAGTACTTC. It specifies CASSSAGLHSYEQYF.